This is a list of T cell receptor beta chains from one sample in a study of blood T cell repertoires in COVID-19. Produced via immunoSEQ multiplex PCR; TCRdb's table is partial and in-frame only. The data hold more than 95,000 clones, with roughly 90% observed a single time. The sequenced material came from peripheral blood. These receptors all come from a man aged 50 to 59 with COVID-19, enrolled during active disease. CDR3s include the opening cysteine and the closing phenylalanine or tryptophan. The D gene is left open where the match is weak. Expanded clones get a size class; other rows say once, few or many, or leave the size out.

j_gene,v_gene,abundance,d_gene,CDR3nt,CDR3aa
TRBJ2-1,TRBV5-1,.,TRBD2,TGCGCCAGCAGCTTAACCGGGACTACGAGTGAGCAGTTCTTC,CASSLTGTTSEQFF
TRBJ1-5,TRBV18,.,.,TGTGCCAGCTCACCAAGCGGTCAGCCCCAGCATTTT,CASSPSGQPQHF
TRBJ1-5,TRBV5-6,.,.,TGTGCCAGCAGTTCCGCAGGGGTACGACAGCCCCAGCATTTT,CASSSAGVRQPQHF
TRBJ2-2,TRBV29-1,once,TRBD1,TGCAGCGTTGTCGACAGGGCGAACACCGGGGAGCTGTTTTTT,CSVVDRANTGELFF
TRBJ2-1,TRBV11-1,.,TRBD2,TGTGCCAGCAGCCCCCGACTAGCGGGGAACAATGAGCAGTTCTTC,CASSPRLAGNNEQFF
TRBJ2-2,TRBV2,.,.,TGTGCCAGCAGGCAGGGCGCCGGGGAGCTGTTTTTT,CASRQGAGELFF
TRBJ2-1,TRBV18,.,.,TGTGCCAGCTCACCAAAAACGGGAGCGTATAATGAGCAGTTCTTC,CASSPKTGAYNEQFF
TRBJ1-1,TRBV12-3/TRBV12-4,.,.,TGTGCCAGCAGTTCGCGTTCTAACACTGAAGCTTTCTTT,CASSSRSNTEAFF
TRBJ2-1,TRBV10-3,few,.,TGTGCCATGGGCAGGGGGGTCGGGACTGATGAGCAGTTCTTC,CAMGRGVGTDEQFF
TRBJ2-7,TRBV9,.,TRBD2,TGTGCCAGCAGCGTGGGAGGGATCTCTTACGAGCAGTACTTC,CASSVGGISYEQYF
TRBJ2-3,TRBV6-2/TRBV6-3,once,TRBD2,TGTGCCAGCAGTTCCACAAGCGGGGCTAGCACAGATACGCAGTATTTT,CASSSTSGASTDTQYF
TRBJ2-2,TRBV7-8,few,.,TGTGCCAGCAGCTTAGTGGGGGGGAACACCGGGGAGCTGTTTTTT,CASSLVGGNTGELFF
TRBJ1-2,TRBV6-5,once,TRBD1,TGTGCCAGCAGGCCGGACAGGAACTATGGCTACACCTTC,CASRPDRNYGYTF
TRBJ2-3,TRBV10-3,.,TRBD2,TGTGCCATCAGTGAGTTCACCGGGACTAGCGGGATCACAGATACGCAGTATTTT,CAISEFTGTSGITDTQYF
TRBJ1-1,TRBV5-1,.,TRBD1,TGCGCCAGCAGCCCTACAGGGGCCACTGAAGCTTTCTTT,CASSPTGATEAFF
TRBJ2-7,TRBV30,.,TRBD2,TGTGCCTGGAGTGGGACTAGCGGGTTTCCCTACGAGCAGTACTTC,CAWSGTSGFPYEQYF
TRBJ1-4,TRBV18,.,TRBD1,TGTGCCAGCTCACCGACGACAGGGTCTAATGAAAAACTGTTTTTT,CASSPTTGSNEKLFF
TRBJ2-1,TRBV6-1,.,TRBD2,TGTGCCAGCAGTGGGCAGACTAGCGGTTCCTACAATGAGCAGTTCTTC,CASSGQTSGSYNEQFF
TRBJ2-1,TRBV11-2,.,TRBD2,TGTGCCAGCAGCTCTCGAGGGAAGCGGGAGAATTACAATGAGCAGTTCTTC,CASSSRGKRENYNEQFF
TRBJ1-6,TRBV5-5,once,TRBD1,TGTGCCAGCAGCCACTCCGGGACAGATAATTCACCCCTCCACTTT,CASSHSGTDNSPLHF
TRBJ2-1,TRBV4-1,.,TRBD2,TGCGCCAGCAGCCGAAGTGGGACTAGCGGGAGTAATGAGCAGTTCTTC,CASSRSGTSGSNEQFF
TRBJ2-7,TRBV5-1,.,.,TGCGCCAGCAGCTTGAATACAGGGTCGGAAGCGGAGCAGTACTTC,CASSLNTGSEAEQYF
TRBJ2-3,TRBV24-1,.,TRBD2,TGTGCCACCAGCCCTAGCGGGGATGCAGATACGCAGTATTTT,CATSPSGDADTQYF
TRBJ2-2,TRBV6-5,.,.,TGTGCCACCAAGCGGACGGGGAACACCGGGGAGCTGTTTTTT,CATKRTGNTGELFF
TRBJ1-3,TRBV30,.,.,TGTGCCTGGACCTTACTAAGCGGAAACACCATATATTTT,CAWTLLSGNTIYF
TRBJ2-1,TRBV7-9,.,.,TGTGCCAGCAGCCGTCAGGGGCCCGCGTACAATGAGCAGTTCTTC,CASSRQGPAYNEQFF
TRBJ1-5,TRBV6-1,.,.,TGTGCCAGCAGTGAAGGACCGGCGGAGGGTCAGCCCCAGCATTTT,CASSEGPAEGQPQHF
TRBJ1-2,TRBV11-2,once,.,TGTGCCAGCAGCCCCACGGGGGGGGGAGGAAACTATGGCTACACCTTC,CASSPTGGGGNYGYTF
TRBJ1-6,TRBV5-6,.,.,TGTGCCAGCAGCTTGTTCCTAAATTCACCCCTCCACTTT,CASSLFLNSPLHF
TRBJ1-1,TRBV6-1,.,TRBD1,TGTGCCAGCAGTGAAATCGTTTGGGACAGGGGAGAGGCTTTCTTT,CASSEIVWDRGEAFF
TRBJ1-1,TRBV13,.,.,TGTGCCAGCAGCCGGAGGACCGCGAACACTGAAGCTTTCTTT,CASSRRTANTEAFF
TRBJ2-4,TRBV7-2,.,TRBD1,TGTGCCAGCAGCTTAGCGGGGACAGGGGGTAGCATTCAGTACTTC,CASSLAGTGGSIQYF
TRBJ1-2,TRBV19,.,TRBD1,TGTGCCAGTAGTCCAAGGGACAGGGGCGGCTACACCTTC,CASSPRDRGGYTF
TRBJ2-7,TRBV5-1,.,TRBD2,TGCGCCAGCAGCCGTGGGACTAGCGGGAACTACGAGCAGTACTTC,CASSRGTSGNYEQYF
TRBJ2-7,TRBV28,.,.,TGTGCCAGCTCACCAGGGATGTACGAGCAGTACTTC,CASSPGMYEQYF
TRBJ2-3,TRBV7-3,.,.,TGTGCCAGCAGCCCCGCAGGGGCAGATACGCAGTATTTT,CASSPAGADTQYF
TRBJ2-1,TRBV5-1,.,.,TGCGCCAGCAGCAAGACAGGTCGAGGAAACTCCTACAATGAGCAGTTCTTC,CASSKTGRGNSYNEQFF
TRBJ2-3,TRBV28,.,TRBD2,TGTGCCAGCAGTTTAAGAGCGGGAGTCACAGATACGCAGTATTTT,CASSLRAGVTDTQYF
TRBJ2-5,TRBV19,.,.,TGTGCCAGTAGTCTCCAGGGCCTGGAAGAGACCCAGTACTTC,CASSLQGLEETQYF
TRBJ2-5,TRBV7-9,once,.,TGTGCCAGCAGCTTAGCATCCGGGGTAGAGACCCAGTACTTC,CASSLASGVETQYF
TRBJ2-1,TRBV27,.,.,TGTGCCAGCAGTGTGGGCGGGTCGGCTAATGAGCAGTTCTTC,CASSVGGSANEQFF
TRBJ2-5,TRBV7-8,.,TRBD2,TGTGCCAGCAGCTCGGGTAGCGGGTACCAAGAGACCCAGTACTTC,CASSSGSGYQETQYF
TRBJ2-7,TRBV6-5,once,.,TGTGCCAGCAGTTTAGGCGACAGCTCCTACGAGCAGTACTTC,CASSLGDSSYEQYF
TRBJ1-1,TRBV12-5,few,.,TGTGCTAGTGGTTTCGGGGTCGGCACTGAAGCTTTCTTT,CASGFGVGTEAFF
TRBJ1-1,TRBV6-5,.,.,TGTGCCAGCAGTAGGAGTAACACTGAAGCTTTCTTT,CASSRSNTEAFF
TRBJ2-6,TRBV27,.,.,TGTGCCAGCAGCCTCACAGTCTCTGGGGCCAACGTCCTGACTTTC,CASSLTVSGANVLTF
TRBJ2-1,TRBV19,.,TRBD1,TGTGCCAGTAGTATTGGGACAGGGGGCCGCAATGAGCAGTTCTTC,CASSIGTGGRNEQFF
TRBJ2-5,TRBV7-7,.,.,TGTGCCAGCAGCAAGGGACTGGTGGAGACCCAGTACTTC,CASSKGLVETQYF
TRBJ2-2,TRBV7-2,.,.,TGTGCCAGCAGCTCCTCCTGGGGAGGCCTAAGCAACGGGGAGCTGTTTTTT,CASSSSWGGLSNGELFF
TRBJ2-7,TRBV5-1,.,.,TGCGCCAGCCGACAAGGGGGGGCGGACGAGCAGTACTTC,CASRQGGADEQYF
TRBJ2-2,TRBV28,.,TRBD2,TGTGCCAGCAGCCGCGGGACTAGCGGATACACCGGGGAGCTGTTTTTT,CASSRGTSGYTGELFF
TRBJ2-1,TRBV11-2,.,.,TGTGCCAGCAGCTTAGGAGAGAGGGAGCAGTTCTTC,CASSLGEREQFF
TRBJ2-3,TRBV9,.,.,TGTGCCAGCAGCTTCAGTCTGGGCGCAGATACGCAGTATTTT,CASSFSLGADTQYF
TRBJ2-1,TRBV19,.,TRBD2,TGTGCCAGTAGTATTCTGGGGGAGGGCTACAATGAGCAGTTCTTC,CASSILGEGYNEQFF